This T cell receptor beta chain was observed in a study of human T cells and chemical hapten exposure. The time point denotes: pre-sensitization, week 0. Treatment reported: therapeutic diphenylcyclopropenone sensitization with weekly scalp DPC. TCRdb re-called the RACE reads with MiXCR, one entry per CDR3 protein. The profile covers some 330,000 distinct CDR3 sequences, with approximately 5.8% appearing a single time and roughly 8.2% taken by the ten largest. V gave up 5 bases and J gave up 0 bases, with 13 bases separating them. CDR1 is MNHEY, CDR2 SVGEGT, per germline. This CDR3 contains 16 residues.

The rearrangement uses TRBV6-2 or TRBV6-3 and TRBJ1-4, with no clear D. The TCR comes from a woman under 30 with alopecia areata. Some clones in this sample may be carry-over from other donors' samples. The source material was whole blood, sampled in connection with sensitization to the hapten diphenylcyclopropenone (DPC). The CDR3 DNA follows: TGTGCCAGCAGTACGGGCGCAATTGCAACTAATGAAAAACTGTTTTTT. This translates into CASSTGAIATNEKLFF.